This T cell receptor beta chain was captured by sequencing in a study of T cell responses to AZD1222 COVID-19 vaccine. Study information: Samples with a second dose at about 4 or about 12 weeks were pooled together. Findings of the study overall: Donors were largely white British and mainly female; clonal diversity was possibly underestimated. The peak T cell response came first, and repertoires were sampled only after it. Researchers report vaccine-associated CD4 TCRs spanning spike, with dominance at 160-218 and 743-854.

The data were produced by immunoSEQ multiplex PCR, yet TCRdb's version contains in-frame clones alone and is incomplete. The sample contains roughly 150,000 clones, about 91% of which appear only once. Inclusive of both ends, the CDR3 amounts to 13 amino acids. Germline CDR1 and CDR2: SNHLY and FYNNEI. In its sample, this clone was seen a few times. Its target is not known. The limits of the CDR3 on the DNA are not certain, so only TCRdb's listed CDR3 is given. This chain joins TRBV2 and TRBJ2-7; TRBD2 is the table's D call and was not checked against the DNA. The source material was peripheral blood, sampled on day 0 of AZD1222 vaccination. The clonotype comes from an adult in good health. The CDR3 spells CASFGAGVYEQYF.